This TCR beta chain was observed in a study of CD8 T cells in ankylosing spondylitis. TCRdb used MiXCR to reprocess the 5' RACE reads, holding one entry per CDR3 protein. The data show hundreds of thousands of distinct CDR3 sequences, with about 13% seen just once and around 6.8% held by the top ten. This clonotype was counted only a few times. Its antigen is as yet unknown. Whole-study findings and limits: Earlier studies detected some motif variants in reactive arthritis synovial fluid and blood. Characteristic of ankylosing spondylitis blood, it appeared, was a TCR beta motif comprising several highly homologous variants.

Per germline, CDR1 LGHDT and CDR2 YNNKEL (reference sequence). The CDR3 sequence is 14 residues long. V was clipped by 1 base and J by 3 bases, with 7 bases between them. This TCR was sampled from a male donor with ankylosing spondylitis. The sample comprised blood, either unsorted or a sorted T cell fraction (not recorded which). The V gene is TRBV3-1, the J gene TRBJ2-1; D might be TRBD2 (5 bases). This CDR3 is CASSQGDYYNEQFF. The CDR3 DNA sequence: TGTGCCAGCAGCCAAGGAGACTACTACAATGAGCAGTTCTTC.